Shown below are 6 T cell receptor beta chains from a single sample sequenced in a study of T cell responses to AZD1222 COVID-19 vaccine. The repertoire was sequenced with immunoSEQ multiplex PCR; TCRdb's copy has only in-frame clones and lacks some. The data contain some 190,000 clones, 88% of them seen just once; the ten biggest clones take up roughly 7.7%. The sample in question was peripheral blood, obtained on day 0 of AZD1222 vaccination. The receptors come from an adult in good health.

V is TRBV4-3 and J is TRBJ1-5; D gene unclear. Trimming shortened V by 4 bases and J by 8 bases, and 15 bases separated the two germline ends. CDR3 length equals 14 residues. The germline V gene has CDR1 LGHNA and CDR2 YSLEER. The CDR3 is CASSLQARGEPQHF. DNA of the CDR3: TGCGCCAGCAGCCTACAAGCTCGGGGTGAGCCCCAGCATTTT.

The J gene is TRBJ1-2, the V gene TRBV19, with D tentatively TRBD1 (6 bases). CDR3 size: 15 residues. CDR1 and CDR2 from the germline V gene are LNHDA and SQIVND (reference sequence). V was shortened by 5 bases and J by 3 bases, with 16 bases between the two germline ends. CDR3 sequence (DNA): TGTGCCAGTAGTTCGGGACACCCGGCGGACTATGGCTACACCTTC. Translated, it gives CASSSGHPADYGYTF. The full variable domain, its missing parts supplied by reference TRBV19 and TRBJ1-2, is DGGITQSPKYLFRKEGQNVTLSCEQNLNHDAMYWYRQDPGQGLRLIYYSQIVNDFQKGDIAEGYSVSREKKESFPLTVTSAQKNPTAFYLCASSSGHPADYGYTFGSGTRLTVV.

The chain combines TRBV30 with TRBJ1-1, with 12 bases matching TRBD1. The trim removed 3 bases at V and 8 bases at J, leaving 7 bases unmatched. The CDR3 extends over 14 amino acids. CDR1 GTSNPN and CDR2 SVGIG come from the germline V gene (reference sequence). The CDR3 sequence is CAWSRDRGQPEAFF. CDR3 DNA: TGTGCCTGGAGCCGGGACAGGGGGCAACCCGAAGCTTTCTTT.

The rearrangement links TRBV3-1 (or the pseudogene TRBV3-2) to TRBJ1-5, with 12 bases identical to TRBD1. V gave up 4 bases and J gave up 6 bases; unmatched junction bases: 10. The germline CDR1 and CDR2 sequences are LGHDT and YNNKEL (reference sequence). The CDR3 contains 17 residues. The CDR3 here is CASSPRRGGQGAQPQHF. The CDR3 nucleotides read TGTGCCAGCAGCCCACGTCGAGGGGGACAGGGGGCTCAGCCCCAGCATTTT.

This chain joins TRBV28 and TRBJ2-5, with D perhaps TRBD1 (6 bases). Germline V CDR1 and CDR2: MDHEN, SYDVKM. V shed 7 bases and J shed 0 bases, with 15 bases lying between them. This CDR3 has 15 amino acids. The CDR3 region is CASTYRAAYQETQYF. DNA for the CDR3: TGTGCCAGCACGTACAGGGCGGCGTACCAAGAGACCCAGTACTTC. Full variable domain (outside the CDR3, taken from reference TRBV28 and TRBJ2-5): DVKVTQSSRYLVKRTGEKVFLECVQDMDHENMFWYRQDPGLGLRLIYFSYDVKMKEKGDIPEGYSVSREKKERFSLILESASTNQTSMYLCASTYRAAYQETQYFGPGTRLLVL.

This chain links TRBV9 with TRBJ1-4, with D perhaps matching TRBD1 (5 bases). V lost 0 bases to trimming and J lost 7 bases, with 16 bases between them. Per the germline V gene, CDR1 is SGDLS and CDR2 is YYNGEE. This CDR3 has 16 residues. The CDR3 coding sequence is TGTGCCAGCAGCGTAGGGGACCGGGGGATAGGTGAAAAACTGTTTTTT. Amino acids: CASSVGDRGIGEKLFF.